Listed below are T cell receptor beta chains from one sample, sequenced in a study of blood T cell repertoires in COVID-19. Sequenced by immunoSEQ multiplex PCR; TCRdb stores in-frame clones only, minus some. The repertoire holds about 49,000 clones, around 87% seen once, with under 2.5% in the top ten. The sample was peripheral blood. These receptors originate from a woman of 80 years or more with COVID-19, enrolled during active disease. The CDR3 runs from the conserved cysteine through the conserved F or W. Each record gives: D gene, J gene, clone size, V gene, CDR3 protein, CDR3 DNA. The D gene is left open where the match is weak. Clone sizes are given selectively: once, few, many, or a class where the clone is expanded.

NA TRBJ2-1 NA TRBV5-1 CASSLASNEQFF TGCGCCAGCAGCTTGGCCAGTAATGAGCAGTTCTTC
TRBD1 TRBJ2-2 NA TRBV29-1 CSARRAGTGNTGELFF TGCAGCGCCAGGAGAGCCGGGACAGGGAACACCGGGGAGCTGTTTTTT
TRBD1 TRBJ1-1 NA TRBV11-2 CASSLGLGAGGRAFF TGTGCCAGCAGCTTAGGGTTGGGGGCAGGGGGTAGAGCTTTCTTT
TRBD1 TRBJ2-7 NA TRBV28 CASRSGGTGVEQYF TGTGCCAGCAGAAGCGGAGGGACAGGTGTCGAGCAGTACTTC
NA TRBJ2-6 NA TRBV19 CASSITGQPSGANVLTF TGTGCCAGTAGTATTACAGGACAGCCCTCTGGGGCCAACGTCCTGACTTTC
NA TRBJ1-2 NA TRBV19 CASTSEGYRANYGYTF TGTGCCAGTACCTCCGAGGGATACAGGGCTAACTATGGCTACACCTTC
NA TRBJ1-1 few TRBV6-5 CASSKPPHTFF TGTGCCAGCAGTAAACCCCCTCACACTTTCTTT
TRBD1 TRBJ1-1 NA TRBV6-1 CASSGTGGIRVNTEAFF TGTGCCAGCAGTGGGACAGGGGGAATCAGGGTGAACACTGAAGCTTTCTTT
NA TRBJ2-3 few TRBV18 CASSSLTSFEGTDTQYF TGTGCCAGCTCAAGCCTGACTAGTTTTGAGGGCACAGATACGCAGTATTTT
NA TRBJ2-7 NA TRBV6-1 CASSDGQGGYEQYF TGTGCCAGCAGTGATGGCCAGGGTGGCTACGAGCAGTACTTC
NA TRBJ2-1 NA TRBV9 CASSVGTGRGYEQFF TGTGCCAGCAGCGTAGGGACAGGGAGGGGATATGAGCAGTTCTTC
NA TRBJ1-2 NA TRBV3-1/TRBV3-2 CASSQGHMTRGGYTF TGTGCCAGCAGCCAAGGACATATGACCCGAGGGGGCTACACCTTC
TRBD2 TRBJ2-2 NA TRBV19 CASSILAGGRRTGELFF TGTGCCAGTAGTATATTGGCGGGAGGGCGGCGGACCGGGGAGCTGTTTTTT
TRBD2 TRBJ2-2 once TRBV7-2 CASSFRAGGTTGELFF TGTGCCAGCAGCTTTCGCGCGGGAGGCACCACCGGGGAGCTGTTTTTT
NA TRBJ1-1 NA TRBV5-6 CASRGNTEAFF TGTGCCAGCCGGGGGAACACTGAAGCTTTCTTT
TRBD1 TRBJ1-2 NA TRBV3-1/TRBV3-2 CASSSTGADGYTF TGTGCCAGCAGCTCTACAGGGGCCGACGGCTACACCTTC
TRBD1 TRBJ1-4 NA TRBV5-1 CASGRQGRGTNEKLFF TGCGCCAGCGGAAGACAGGGGAGAGGAACTAATGAAAAACTGTTTTTT
TRBD2 TRBJ2-1 NA TRBV11-2 CASSPAGTRVEEQFF TGTGCCAGCAGCCCTGCAGGGACTAGAGTCGAGGAGCAGTTCTTC
TRBD2 TRBJ2-2 NA TRBV2 CASSGLLAGTGELFF TGTGCCAGCAGTGGTTTACTAGCGGGTACCGGGGAGCTGTTTTTT
NA TRBJ1-3 NA TRBV28 CASRTWGQGYSGNTIYF TGTGCCAGCCGCACCTGGGGCCAGGGCTACTCTGGAAACACCATATATTTT
NA TRBJ2-3 NA TRBV11-2 CASSFPHPPAKSTDTQYF TGTGCCAGCAGCTTTCCACACCCCCCAGCGAAATCGACAGATACGCAGTATTTT
NA TRBJ2-7 once TRBV28 CASSLSPYEQYF TGTGCCAGCAGTTTATCCCCTTACGAGCAGTACTTC
TRBD1 TRBJ2-3 NA TRBV7-2 CASSQQLSGTGGGYTQYF TGTGCCAGCAGCCAGCAATTGAGCGGGACAGGGGGCGGTTATACGCAGTATTTT
TRBD1 TRBJ1-4 NA TRBV7-2 CASSRQGAGLREKLFF TGTGCCAGCAGCAGACAGGGGGCGGGTTTGCGGGAAAAACTGTTTTTT
NA TRBJ1-2 NA TRBV30 CACNDIALGYTF TGTGCCTGCAACGACATCGCGTTAGGCTACACCTTC
NA TRBJ1-4 once TRBV19 CASRIRRDSEKLFF TGTGCCAGTAGAATCCGCAGGGATAGTGAAAAACTGTTTTTT
NA TRBJ2-3 NA TRBV11-2 CASSDTGQTDTQYF TGTGCCAGCAGCGATACAGGGCAGACAGATACGCAGTATTTT
NA TRBJ2-3 NA TRBV5-6 CASSLSRATDTQYF TGTGCCAGCAGCTTGAGCCGAGCGACAGATACGCAGTATTTT
TRBD1 TRBJ1-5 NA TRBV27 CASSEGGEGNQPQHF TGTGCCAGCAGCGAAGGGGGCGAGGGCAATCAGCCCCAGCATTTT
TRBD1 TRBJ1-2 NA TRBV5-5 CASSLVGTGPVGYTF TGTGCCAGCAGCTTGGTCGGGACAGGTCCCGTTGGCTACACCTTC
NA TRBJ1-2 once TRBV27 CASRQDGANYGYTF TGTGCCAGCAGGCAGGACGGGGCTAACTATGGCTACACCTTC
TRBD1 TRBJ1-1 few TRBV4-2 CASSQVWPGGGNTEAFF TGTGCCAGCAGCCAAGTTTGGCCAGGGGGAGGGAACACTGAAGCTTTCTTT
NA TRBJ1-6 NA TRBV2 CASSASEAYNSPLHF TGTGCCAGCAGTGCCAGCGAGGCCTATAATTCACCCCTCCACTTT
TRBD1 TRBJ1-4 NA TRBV9 CASSPRQGGNEKLFF TGTGCCAGCAGCCCCCGACAGGGTGGGAATGAAAAACTGTTTTTT
NA TRBJ2-1 NA TRBV19 CASSIWGRNEQFF TGTGCCAGTAGTATCTGGGGGCGGAATGAGCAGTTCTTC
NA TRBJ1-2 few TRBV7-2 CASSPSGLNYGYTF TGTGCCAGCAGCCCCTCAGGGCTTAACTATGGCTACACCTTC
NA TRBJ2-1 NA TRBV19 CASSIRAGEQFF TGTGCCAGTAGTATCAGAGCGGGCGAGCAGTTCTTC